This is a list of T cell receptor beta chains from one sample in a study of OX40 agonist ivuxolimab in advanced cancers. TCRdb's table, derived via immunoSEQ multiplex PCR, lists solely in-frame clones and lacks some. The repertoire holds 150,000 to 180,000 clones, around 94% seen once, with about 0.31% in the top ten. The starting material was CD4+ or CD8+ T cells sorted from blood, obtained in a trial of the OX40 agonist ivuxolimab. The receptors stem from an adult with an advanced solid tumor such as melanoma, head and neck, liver or kidney cancer. The CDR3 runs from the conserved cysteine through the conserved F or W. Fields, in order: clone size, D gene, J gene, CDR3 length, V gene, CDR3 DNA, CDR3 protein. D genes are given only for firm matches. Rows may omit the clone size; those that give it use once, few, many or a size class.

abundance: NA; d_gene: NA; j_gene: TRBJ2-2; len: 15; v_gene: TRBV2; CDR3nt: TGTGCCAGCACCCCCATTACCACGAACACCGGGGAGCTGTTTTTT; CDR3aa: CASTPITTNTGELFF
abundance: once; d_gene: TRBD1; j_gene: TRBJ2-2; len: 14; v_gene: TRBV5-1; CDR3nt: TGCGCCAGCAGTAGACAGGGGAACACCGGGGAGCTGTTTTTT; CDR3aa: CASSRQGNTGELFF
abundance: NA; d_gene: NA; j_gene: TRBJ1-1; len: 15; v_gene: TRBV30; CDR3nt: TGTGCCTGGAGTGTAGGTGGACTCCCGAACACTGAAGCTTTCTTT; CDR3aa: CAWSVGGLPNTEAFF
abundance: once; d_gene: TRBD2; j_gene: TRBJ2-7; len: 16; v_gene: TRBV7-2; CDR3nt: TGTGCCAGCAGCTTAGTTCCTAGCGGGGACCGCGAAGAGCAGTACTTC; CDR3aa: CASSLVPSGDREEQYF
abundance: NA; d_gene: NA; j_gene: TRBJ2-2; len: 15; v_gene: TRBV11-2; CDR3nt: TGTGCCAGCAGCTTAGACACAACGAACACCGGGGAGCTGTTTTTT; CDR3aa: CASSLDTTNTGELFF
abundance: once; d_gene: TRBD1; j_gene: TRBJ1-1; len: 15; v_gene: TRBV27; CDR3nt: TGTGCCAGCAGTTTCAGGGGGGCTAAGAACACTGAAGCTTTCTTT; CDR3aa: CASSFRGAKNTEAFF
abundance: NA; d_gene: NA; j_gene: TRBJ2-7; len: 13; v_gene: TRBV27; CDR3nt: TGTGCCAGCAGTCCAACATGGGACACGCAGCAGTACTTC; CDR3aa: CASSPTWDTQQYF
abundance: NA; d_gene: TRBD2; j_gene: TRBJ2-1; len: 17; v_gene: TRBV15; CDR3nt: TGTGCCACCAGCAGAGATCAGTGGACTAGCGGGTACAATGAGCAGTTCTTC; CDR3aa: CATSRDQWTSGYNEQFF
abundance: NA; d_gene: NA; j_gene: TRBJ1-5; len: 13; v_gene: TRBV28; CDR3nt: TGTGCCAGCACCTTGAGGGGGAATCAGCCCCAGCATTTT; CDR3aa: CASTLRGNQPQHF
abundance: NA; d_gene: NA; j_gene: TRBJ2-2; len: 13; v_gene: TRBV6-5; CDR3nt: TGTGCCAGCAGGGACCCCAGCCCCGGGGAGCTGTTTTTT; CDR3aa: CASRDPSPGELFF
abundance: once; d_gene: NA; j_gene: TRBJ2-7; len: 14; v_gene: TRBV7-2; CDR3nt: TGTGCCAGCAGCTTTACGGGGGCGTCCTACGAGCAGTACTTC; CDR3aa: CASSFTGASYEQYF
abundance: NA; d_gene: TRBD2; j_gene: TRBJ2-7; len: 16; v_gene: TRBV7-2; CDR3nt: TGTGCCAGCAGTCGCCCTCCAGCGGGATGGTCCTACGAGCAGTACTTC; CDR3aa: CASSRPPAGWSYEQYF
abundance: NA; d_gene: NA; j_gene: TRBJ2-7; len: 13; v_gene: TRBV5-4; CDR3nt: TGTGCCAGCAGCTTGGGGACCCAGGGGGAGCAGTACTTC; CDR3aa: CASSLGTQGEQYF
abundance: NA; d_gene: NA; j_gene: TRBJ1-1; len: 19; v_gene: TRBV5-4; CDR3nt: TGTGCCAGCAGCTTCGGACCTACCATGACAGGCGCCGTGAACACTGAAGCTTTCTTT; CDR3aa: CASSFGPTMTGAVNTEAFF
abundance: NA; d_gene: TRBD2; j_gene: TRBJ2-7; len: 12; v_gene: TRBV10-2; CDR3nt: TGCGCCAGCAGTGAGGGGGGGGACGAGCAGTACTTC; CDR3aa: CASSEGGDEQYF
abundance: NA; d_gene: NA; j_gene: TRBJ2-7; len: 17; v_gene: TRBV2; CDR3nt: TGTGCCAGCAGTGAAGGAGGACGCCGGAGTGGAGCCTACGAGCAGTACTTC; CDR3aa: CASSEGGRRSGAYEQYF
abundance: NA; d_gene: NA; j_gene: TRBJ1-4; len: 15; v_gene: TRBV11-2; CDR3nt: TGTGCCAGCAGCTTAGCCCCACAGGGCGGTGAAAAACTGTTTTTT; CDR3aa: CASSLAPQGGEKLFF
abundance: few; d_gene: NA; j_gene: TRBJ2-7; len: 14; v_gene: TRBV6-1; CDR3nt: TGTGCCAGCAGTGAAGTGTACAGGGCCTACGAGCAGTACTTC; CDR3aa: CASSEVYRAYEQYF
abundance: NA; d_gene: NA; j_gene: TRBJ1-1; len: 13; v_gene: TRBV16; CDR3nt: TGTGCCAGCAGTTCGACAGGAAACACTGAAGCTTTCTTT; CDR3aa: CASSSTGNTEAFF
abundance: NA; d_gene: NA; j_gene: TRBJ2-5; len: 15; v_gene: TRBV21-1; CDR3nt: TGTGCCAGCAGCGTCAAGAGGACAGGGGGAGAGACCCAGTACTTC; CDR3aa: CASSVKRTGGETQYF
abundance: NA; d_gene: NA; j_gene: TRBJ1-2; len: 12; v_gene: TRBV29-1; CDR3nt: TGCAGCGTTTTAGACGAAAGCTATGGCTACACCTTC; CDR3aa: CSVLDESYGYTF
abundance: NA; d_gene: TRBD1; j_gene: TRBJ1-4; len: 15; v_gene: TRBV5-1; CDR3nt: TGCGCCAGCAGCCTTGATGGACAGGGGGATCCAAAACTGTTTTTT; CDR3aa: CASSLDGQGDPKLFF
abundance: NA; d_gene: NA; j_gene: TRBJ2-1; len: 11; v_gene: TRBV29-1; CDR3nt: TGCAGCACTCACCGCGGTAATGAGCAGTTCTTC; CDR3aa: CSTHRGNEQFF
abundance: NA; d_gene: NA; j_gene: TRBJ2-5; len: 14; v_gene: TRBV7-2; CDR3nt: TGTGCCAGCAGCTTGCCCGGGACGACAGAGACCCAGTACTTC; CDR3aa: CASSLPGTTETQYF
abundance: NA; d_gene: TRBD1; j_gene: TRBJ2-1; len: 14; v_gene: TRBV11-2; CDR3nt: TGTGCCAGCAGCCTTCGGGACAGGCGGAATGAGCAGTTCTTC; CDR3aa: CASSLRDRRNEQFF
abundance: NA; d_gene: NA; j_gene: TRBJ1-5; len: 15; v_gene: TRBV4-2; CDR3nt: TGTGCCAGCAGCCAAGAGTTGTGGGCTCAGCAGCCCCAGCATTTT; CDR3aa: CASSQELWAQQPQHF
abundance: NA; d_gene: TRBD1; j_gene: TRBJ1-2; len: 16; v_gene: TRBV5-5; CDR3nt: TGTGCCAGCAGCTCGCATACCACAGGGGGTGGCTATGGCTACACCTTC; CDR3aa: CASSSHTTGGGYGYTF
abundance: NA; d_gene: NA; j_gene: TRBJ2-4; len: 14; v_gene: TRBV7-8; CDR3nt: TGTGCCAGCAGCTTTACCCAGCACCAAAACATTCAGTACTTC; CDR3aa: CASSFTQHQNIQYF
abundance: NA; d_gene: TRBD2; j_gene: TRBJ2-5; len: 16; v_gene: TRBV5-5; CDR3nt: TGTGCCAGCAGCTTGAGACTAGCGGGAGGGGGCGAGACCCAGTACTTC; CDR3aa: CASSLRLAGGGETQYF
abundance: NA; d_gene: TRBD1; j_gene: TRBJ1-1; len: 15; v_gene: TRBV10-1; CDR3nt: TGCGCCAGCAGTGAGTCGAGGGGGCCAGACACTGAAGCTTTCTTT; CDR3aa: CASSESRGPDTEAFF
abundance: NA; d_gene: NA; j_gene: TRBJ1-2; len: 15; v_gene: TRBV9; CDR3nt: TGTGCCAGCAGCGAACGGGGGCTCCCTAACTATGGCTACACCTTC; CDR3aa: CASSERGLPNYGYTF
abundance: NA; d_gene: TRBD2; j_gene: TRBJ2-1; len: 15; v_gene: TRBV5-1; CDR3nt: TGCGCCAGCAGCCTTATCTGGGGGGGTCGCAATGAGCAGTTCTTC; CDR3aa: CASSLIWGGRNEQFF
abundance: NA; d_gene: NA; j_gene: TRBJ1-4; len: 14; v_gene: TRBV7-9; CDR3nt: TGTGCCAGCAGCCCAACTTCGGGTAATGAAAAACTGTTTTTT; CDR3aa: CASSPTSGNEKLFF
abundance: NA; d_gene: TRBD2; j_gene: TRBJ2-5; len: 14; v_gene: TRBV9; CDR3nt: TGTGCCAGCAGCGTTGCGGGAGTGCGGGAGACCCAGTACTTC; CDR3aa: CASSVAGVRETQYF
abundance: few; d_gene: TRBD2; j_gene: TRBJ2-1; len: 19; v_gene: TRBV7-9; CDR3nt: TGTGCCAGCAGCCCGCACAGACTAGCGGGGGGGAGCTCCTACAATGAGCAGTTCTTC; CDR3aa: CASSPHRLAGGSSYNEQFF
abundance: NA; d_gene: NA; j_gene: TRBJ1-1; len: 14; v_gene: TRBV6-5; CDR3nt: TGTGCCAGCACCATAACTACAGGGCTCACTGAAGCTTTCTTT; CDR3aa: CASTITTGLTEAFF
abundance: few; d_gene: NA; j_gene: TRBJ2-7; len: 14; v_gene: TRBV10-1; CDR3nt: TGCGCCAGCAGTCGTTCCAGGGCCTCCTACGAGCAGTACTTC; CDR3aa: CASSRSRASYEQYF
abundance: NA; d_gene: TRBD2; j_gene: TRBJ2-7; len: 18; v_gene: TRBV5-1; CDR3nt: TGCGCCAGCAGCTTGATCGGGACTAGCGGAATTGGTTTCTACGAGCAGTACTTC; CDR3aa: CASSLIGTSGIGFYEQYF
abundance: NA; d_gene: NA; j_gene: TRBJ1-5; len: 13; v_gene: TRBV10-3; CDR3nt: TGTGCCATCAGTGCCGGGGACGATCAGCCCCAGCATTTT; CDR3aa: CAISAGDDQPQHF
abundance: NA; d_gene: TRBD1; j_gene: TRBJ2-3; len: 15; v_gene: TRBV30; CDR3nt: TGTGCCTGGAGTGCGGACAGGGTGGGCACAGATACGCAGTATTTT; CDR3aa: CAWSADRVGTDTQYF
abundance: NA; d_gene: TRBD2; j_gene: TRBJ2-7; len: 19; v_gene: TRBV7-7; CDR3nt: TGTGCTAGCAGCCTTTGGGGACTAGCGGGAGGGATAAGATACTACGAGCAGTACTTC; CDR3aa: CASSLWGLAGGIRYYEQYF
abundance: NA; d_gene: NA; j_gene: TRBJ1-2; len: 15; v_gene: TRBV4-3; CDR3nt: TGCGCCAGCAGCCAGGAAGTGGGGCCTGCGAGGGGCTACACCTTC; CDR3aa: CASSQEVGPARGYTF
abundance: NA; d_gene: TRBD2; j_gene: TRBJ2-7; len: 17; v_gene: TRBV19; CDR3nt: TGTGCCAGTAGTATAGAGGCCACTAGCGGGGTCTCCTACGAGCAGTACTTC; CDR3aa: CASSIEATSGVSYEQYF
abundance: NA; d_gene: TRBD1; j_gene: TRBJ2-7; len: 14; v_gene: TRBV9; CDR3nt: TGTGCCAGCAGCCCGGGACAGGGGACCTACGAGCAGTACTTC; CDR3aa: CASSPGQGTYEQYF
abundance: few; d_gene: NA; j_gene: TRBJ1-5; len: 15; v_gene: TRBV5-1; CDR3nt: TGCGCCAGCAGCTTGGGTGGGGGTAGCAATCAGCCCCAGCATTTT; CDR3aa: CASSLGGGSNQPQHF
abundance: once; d_gene: TRBD1; j_gene: TRBJ1-2; len: 15; v_gene: TRBV4-3; CDR3nt: TGCGCCAGCAGCCAAGTGGGACAGGACCTTTATGGCTACACCTTC; CDR3aa: CASSQVGQDLYGYTF
abundance: NA; d_gene: TRBD1; j_gene: TRBJ1-2; len: 12; v_gene: TRBV6-5; CDR3nt: TGTGCCTCCTGGGACAGGGGGCATGGCTACACCTTC; CDR3aa: CASWDRGHGYTF
abundance: NA; d_gene: NA; j_gene: TRBJ1-2; len: 13; v_gene: TRBV29-1; CDR3nt: TGCAGCGTTGAAGATCTTGCGGGCTATGGCTACACCTTC; CDR3aa: CSVEDLAGYGYTF
abundance: NA; d_gene: NA; j_gene: TRBJ1-1; len: 17; v_gene: TRBV27; CDR3nt: TGTGCCAGCAGCCTAGAGGTGGGGACACCCATGAACACTGAAGCTTTCTTT; CDR3aa: CASSLEVGTPMNTEAFF
abundance: NA; d_gene: NA; j_gene: TRBJ2-7; len: 12; v_gene: TRBV6-1; CDR3nt: TGTGCCAGCAGTGAATTCGCATACGAGCAGTACTTC; CDR3aa: CASSEFAYEQYF
abundance: NA; d_gene: NA; j_gene: TRBJ2-7; len: 15; v_gene: TRBV19; CDR3nt: TGTGCCAGTAGTATAGTCACGGGCAGGAACTACGAGCAGTACTTC; CDR3aa: CASSIVTGRNYEQYF
abundance: NA; d_gene: NA; j_gene: TRBJ1-1; len: 14; v_gene: TRBV11-3; CDR3nt: TGTGCCAGCAGCTTAGGGGGACAGAACACTGAAGCTTTCTTT; CDR3aa: CASSLGGQNTEAFF
abundance: NA; d_gene: TRBD2; j_gene: TRBJ2-1; len: 16; v_gene: TRBV5-5; CDR3nt: TGTGCCAGCAGCTTTTCCATAGCGGGGGGGCACGGTGAGCAGTTCTTC; CDR3aa: CASSFSIAGGHGEQFF
abundance: NA; d_gene: NA; j_gene: TRBJ2-2; len: 14; v_gene: TRBV9; CDR3nt: TGTGCCAGCAGCCCCGCGGCGGACACCGGGGAGCTGTTTTTT; CDR3aa: CASSPAADTGELFF